The rows below give T cell receptor beta chains drawn from one sample of a study. TCRdb reanalysed the RT-PCR reads using MiXCR and keeps one entry per CDR3 protein. This table holds around 700,000 distinct CDR3 sequences, approximately 15% found once. Sequenced input: memory CD4+ T cells from blood. These receptors all come from a female donor in good health, serving as a healthy control. CDR3s include the opening cysteine and the closing phenylalanine or tryptophan. Each record gives: J gene, V gene, D gene, clone size, CDR3 length, CDR3 DNA, CDR3 protein. A D gene is named only where the DNA matches it firmly. A row's size may be missing; if present it is once, few, many or a size class.

>TRBJ1-1|TRBV28|-|-|14
TGTGCCAGCAGTTTCATGGGAGGGAACACTGAAGCTTTCTTT
CASSFMGGNTEAFF
>TRBJ1-1|TRBV29-1|-|many|15
TGCAGCGTCGACCCAGCAAGGTCAATGAACACTGAAGCTTTCTTT
CSVDPARSMNTEAFF
>TRBJ1-2|TRBV5-1|-|-|14
TGCGCCAGCAGTAGGGCAACAGATAACTATGGCTACACCTTC
CASSRATDNYGYTF
>TRBJ2-7|TRBV5-1|-|-|15
TGCGCCAGCAGCTTGGATGGCGACTCCTCCTACGAGCAGTACTTC
CASSLDGDSSYEQYF
>TRBJ2-7|TRBV11-2|TRBD2|-|17
TGTGCCAGCATCAACCAATCCGGGACTAGCGAATCCTACGAGCAGTACTTC
CASINQSGTSESYEQYF
>TRBJ1-6|TRBV5-1|-|few|13
TGCGCCAGCAGCACCGACGGTAATTCACCCCTCCACTTT
CASSTDGNSPLHF
>TRBJ2-7|TRBV28|TRBD1|-|15
TGTGCCAGCAGTTTTCTCGGGACAGGTCAGCGTAGGCAGTACTTC
CASSFLGTGQRRQYF
>TRBJ2-6|TRBV4-2|-|-|17
TGTGCCAGCAGCCAAGGGTTAACAGCGTCTGGGGCCAACGTCCTGACTTTC
CASSQGLTASGANVLTF
>TRBJ1-1|TRBV6-1|-|-|14
TGTGCCAGCAGTGTAATATCCAAGAACACTGAAGCTTTCTTT
CASSVISKNTEAFF
>TRBJ1-2|TRBV29-1|TRBD1|few|13
TGCAGCCTGAGGGACAGCTCTAACTATGGCTACACCTTC
CSLRDSSNYGYTF
>TRBJ1-2|TRBV6-4|-|few|15
TGTGCCAGCAGTGAACGGGGGGTCGGGAACTATGGCTACACCTTC
CASSERGVGNYGYTF
>TRBJ2-1|TRBV5-1|-|-|13
TGCGCCAGCAGCTTGTCGAACTACAATGAGCAGTTCTTC
CASSLSNYNEQFF
>TRBJ2-3|TRBV28|-|once|14
TGTGCCAGTTTTCAGCGGGCTAGCACAGATACGCAGTATTTT
CASFQRASTDTQYF
>TRBJ1-3|TRBV6-2/TRBV6-3|-|many|18
TGTGCCAGCAGTACACCCCCTGGACGGTTCGGCTCTGGAAACACCATATATTTT
CASSTPPGRFGSGNTIYF
>TRBJ2-1|TRBV7-2|TRBD1|-|16
TGTGCCAGCAGCTTATACCCGGGACAGGGAAGGGATGAGCAGTTCTTC
CASSLYPGQGRDEQFF
>TRBJ1-1|TRBV29-1|-|many|12
TGCAGCGCCCGACTGGGGGGCACTGAAGCTTTCTTT
CSARLGGTEAFF